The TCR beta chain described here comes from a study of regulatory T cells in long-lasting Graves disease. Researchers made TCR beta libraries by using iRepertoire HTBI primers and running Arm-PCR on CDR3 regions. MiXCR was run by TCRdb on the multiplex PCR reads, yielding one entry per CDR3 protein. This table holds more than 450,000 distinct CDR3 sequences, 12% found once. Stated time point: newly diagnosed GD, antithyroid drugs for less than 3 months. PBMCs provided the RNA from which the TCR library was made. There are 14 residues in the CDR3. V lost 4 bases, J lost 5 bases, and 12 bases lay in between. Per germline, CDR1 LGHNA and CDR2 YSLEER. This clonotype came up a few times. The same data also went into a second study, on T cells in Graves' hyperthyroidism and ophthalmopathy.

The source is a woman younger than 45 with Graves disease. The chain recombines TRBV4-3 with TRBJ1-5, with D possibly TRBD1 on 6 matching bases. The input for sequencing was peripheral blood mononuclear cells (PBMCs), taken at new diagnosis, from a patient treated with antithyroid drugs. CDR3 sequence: CASSRRGGDQPQHF. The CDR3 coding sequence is TGCGCCAGCAGCCGCAGGGGTGGTGATCAGCCCCAGCATTTT.